Reported below is one T cell receptor (beta chain). The antigen is unknown. Both 60 Vbeta primers and 13 Jbeta primers went into the PCR. The data were produced by immunoSEQ multiplex PCR, yet TCRdb's version contains in-frame clones alone and is incomplete. This table has under 200,000 clones, over 70% appearing once. The sample comes from a study of cytomegalovirus exposure and HLA in healthy donors. Study-wide results and caveats: The authors confirmed in vitro that three CMV-associated chains were specific for CMV antigens. Cytomegalovirus status was reportedly diagnosed by the classifier with high specificity and sensitivity.

Material: PBMCs. The clonotype originates from a woman aged 50 to 60 in good health and CMV-seropositive.

Here the CDR3 DNA reads TGTGCCACCTCGGAGCAGCCAAGCAATCAGCCCCAGCATTTT. Amino acid sequence: CATSEQPSNQPQHF. The V and J genes are TRBV6-1 and TRBJ1-5; D ambiguous. The CDR3 has 14 amino acids. V lost 10 bases and J lost 1, with 14 bases in between. Germline CDR1 is MNHNS and CDR2 is SASEGT.